Given below is one TCR beta chain in context. Antigen specificity is unknown. Libraries were prepared by immunoSEQ multiplex PCR; TCRdb keeps only in-frame clonotypes and omits some of them. The repertoire holds under 2,500,000 clones, under 97% seen once, with 0.13% in the top ten. Per germline, CDR1 LNHDA and CDR2 SQIVND (reference sequence). The ends were cut back, 1 base at V and 6 bases at J, with 10 bases in the middle. The CDR3 is 15 amino acids. This record belongs to a study of shared clonotypes between healthy human individuals. Broader study findings: Large sequencing depth failed to make sorted-subset sequencing complete, rarefaction showed.

This clonotype originated in a man aged 18-30 years in good health. The source material was naive CD4+ T cells sorted from blood. Specified subset: CD45RA+ positively selected. This chain links TRBV19 with TRBJ1-6, with unresolved D. The CDR3, as DNA: TGTGCCAGTAGTATAGCCAGAGACTTTAATTCACCCCTCCACTTT. Protein sequence: CASSIARDFNSPLHF.